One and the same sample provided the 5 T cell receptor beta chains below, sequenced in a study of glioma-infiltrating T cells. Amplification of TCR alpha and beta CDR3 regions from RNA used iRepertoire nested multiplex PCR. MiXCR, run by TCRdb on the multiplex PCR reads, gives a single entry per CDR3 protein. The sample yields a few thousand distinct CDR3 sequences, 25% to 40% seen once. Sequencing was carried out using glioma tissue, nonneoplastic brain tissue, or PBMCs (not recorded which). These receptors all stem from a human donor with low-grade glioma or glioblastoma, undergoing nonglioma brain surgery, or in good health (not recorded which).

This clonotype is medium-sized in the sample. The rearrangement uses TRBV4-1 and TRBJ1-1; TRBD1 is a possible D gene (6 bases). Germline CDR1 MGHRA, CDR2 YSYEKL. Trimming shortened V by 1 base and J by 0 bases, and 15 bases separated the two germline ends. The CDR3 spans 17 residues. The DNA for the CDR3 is TGCGCCAGCAGCCAAGGAGGACCGGGACAACTGAACACTGAAGCTTTCTTT. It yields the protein CASSQGGPGQLNTEAFF.

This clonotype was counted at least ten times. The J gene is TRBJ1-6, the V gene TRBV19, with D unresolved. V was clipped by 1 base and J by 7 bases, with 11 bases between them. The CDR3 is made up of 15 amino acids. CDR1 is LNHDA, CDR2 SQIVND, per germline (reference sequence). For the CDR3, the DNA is TGTGCCAGTAGTATAGTCGAGCTCGGAAATTCACCCCTCCACTTT. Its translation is CASSIVELGNSPLHF.

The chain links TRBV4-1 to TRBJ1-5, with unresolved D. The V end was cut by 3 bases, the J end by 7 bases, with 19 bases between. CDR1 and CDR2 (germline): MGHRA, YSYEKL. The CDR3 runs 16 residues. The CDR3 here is CASSHDARVPIQPQHF. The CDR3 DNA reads TGCGCCAGCAGCCACGATGCGAGGGTGCCAATCCAGCCCCAGCATTTT.

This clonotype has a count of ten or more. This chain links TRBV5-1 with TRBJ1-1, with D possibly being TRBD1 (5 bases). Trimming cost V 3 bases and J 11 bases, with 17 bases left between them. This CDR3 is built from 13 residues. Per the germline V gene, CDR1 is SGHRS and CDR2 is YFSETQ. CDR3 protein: CASSSPGGFGAFF. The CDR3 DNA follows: TGCGCCAGCAGCTCACCTGGGGGGTTTGGGGCTTTCTTT. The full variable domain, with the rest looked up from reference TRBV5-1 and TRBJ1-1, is KAGVTQTPRYLIKTRGQQVTLSCSPISGHRSVSWYQQTPGQGLQFLFEYFSETQRNKGNFPGRFSGRQFSNSRSEMNVSTLELGDSALYLCASSSPGGFGAFFGQGTRLTVV.

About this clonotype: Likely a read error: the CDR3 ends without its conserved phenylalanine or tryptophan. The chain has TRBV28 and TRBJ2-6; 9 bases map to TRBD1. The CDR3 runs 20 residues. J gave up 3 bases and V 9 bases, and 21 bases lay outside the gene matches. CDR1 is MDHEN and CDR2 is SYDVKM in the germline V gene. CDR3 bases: TGTGCCAGAAGTACTACGACCGGGGACAGGGCTTACGGTGGGGCCAACGTCCTGACTTTG. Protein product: CARSTTTGDRAYGGANVLTL.